The 28 T cell receptor beta chains presented below share a single source sample, sequenced in a study of blood T cell repertoires in COVID-19. The method was immunoSEQ multiplex PCR; TCRdb's version includes in-frame clones alone and lacks a portion of them. The sample has 60,000 to 75,000 clones, 70% to 80% seen once. The sequenced sample consisted of peripheral blood. These receptors were taken from a man aged 60 to 69 with active or convalescent COVID-19.

This clone showed up just once. The chain combines TRBV12-3 or TRBV12-4 with TRBJ1-4; D might be TRBD1 (6 bases). Trimming removed 6 bases at V and 6 bases at J, with 11 bases between. The CDR3 length is 13 residues. Here the CDR3 reads CASSHRVDEKLFF. The CDR3 DNA reads TGTGCCAGCAGCCACAGGGTGGATGAAAAACTGTTTTTT.

This clone was counted many times. The rearrangement uses TRBV12-2 and TRBJ2-5; the table's D call TRBD2 went unverified against the DNA. TRBV12-2 is tagged as a pseudogene. The CDR3 is 16 residues long. The CDR3 is CASRPRGAGATETQYF. The CDR3 bases are TGTGCAAGTCGCCCCCGAGGGGCGGGGGCAACAGAGACCCAGTACTTC.

The CDR3: CASSPKPGQGRQPQHF. CDR3 in DNA: TGCGCCAGCAGCCCCAAACCGGGACAGGGTCGTCAGCCCCAGCATTTT. The genes are TRBV5-1 and TRBJ1-5; 9 nucleotides match TRBD1. CDR1 SGHRS and CDR2 YFSETQ come from the germline V gene. The CDR3 extends over 16 amino acids. The V gene end was trimmed by 4 bases and the J gene end by 6 bases; junction bases not matched to a gene: 11.

This chain links TRBV30 with TRBJ1-2, with TRBD1 matching over 7 bases. The trim removed 6 bases at V and 4 bases at J, leaving 11 bases unmatched. Per the germline V gene, CDR1 is GTSNPN and CDR2 is SVGIG (reference sequence). This CDR3 comprises 14 residues. CDR3 sequence (DNA): TGTGCCTGTTGGGACAGATCCTTTGGCTATGGCTACACCTTC. Translation gives CACWDRSFGYGYTF.

The rearrangement links TRBV16 to TRBJ1-5; a weak D match, TRBD1 (5 bases). V shed 1 base and J shed 6 bases, with 10 bases lying between them. Germline loops: CDR1 KGHSY, CDR2 FQNENV. The CDR3 length is 14 residues. CDR3 sequence: CASSQWAGIQPQHF. The CDR3 DNA reads TGTGCCAGCAGCCAATGGGCAGGGATTCAGCCCCAGCATTTT.

This clone was seen a few times. The chain combines TRBV3-1 (or the pseudogene TRBV3-2) with TRBJ2-4; 16 nucleotides match TRBD2. This CDR3 comprises 18 residues. Per the germline V gene, CDR1 is LGHDT and CDR2 is YNNKEL (reference sequence). V dropped 4 bases and J dropped 0; count of bases not matched to a gene: 3. The CDR3 loop reads CASSRGTSGGVAKNIQYF. CDR3 in DNA: TGTGCCAGCAGCCGAGGGACTAGCGGGGGGGTAGCCAAAAACATTCAGTACTTC.

The V call is TRBV5-4, the J call TRBJ2-1, with D maybe TRBD2 (6 bases). Trimming took off 3 bases at V and 5 bases at J, with 18 bases between the two ends. Germline V CDR1 and CDR2: SGHNT, YYREEE (reference sequence). The CDR3 is 16 amino acids. CDR3 loop: CASSSGWRTINNEQFF. In DNA form, the CDR3 reads TGTGCCAGCAGCTCCGGTTGGAGGACTATCAACAATGAGCAGTTCTTC.

In this sample, this clone turned up once. The rearrangement links TRBV11-2 to TRBJ1-3; 7 positions match TRBD1. V was clipped by 5 bases and J by 3 bases; unmatched bases: 10. Germline CDR1 reads SGHAT; CDR2 reads FQNNGV. The CDR3 is made up of 16 amino acids. The CDR3 here is CASSPSTGLGGNTIYF. The CDR3 DNA sequence: TGTGCCAGCAGCCCCTCGACAGGGCTTGGTGGAAACACCATATATTTT.

This clone was seen once. The chain has TRBV19 and TRBJ1-5; TRBD1 agrees at 11 bases. The V segment lost 3 bases and the J segment 7 bases; nucleotides outside the gene matches: 17. The germline CDR1 and CDR2 sequences are LNHDA and SQIVND (reference sequence). The CDR3 contains 19 residues. CDR3 sequence: CASSIDGRTGGPGVQPQHF. The CDR3 DNA reads as TGTGCCAGTAGTATTGACGGCCGGACAGGGGGCCCGGGAGTACAGCCCCAGCATTTT.

The chain carries TRBV27 and TRBJ2-5; 8 bases fit TRBD2. The CDR3 covers 15 residues. Germline V gene sequence: CDR1 MNHEY, CDR2 SMNVEV (reference sequence). After removal of 5 bases from V and 5 bases from J, the junction contained 10 bases not matched to a gene. The chain's CDR3 is CASSPGTRGGETQYF. The CDR3 DNA sequence: TGTGCCAGCAGTCCTGGGACCCGGGGGGGGGAGACCCAGTACTTC.

The V gene is TRBV6-2 or TRBV6-3, the J gene TRBJ1-5, with D possibly matching TRBD1 (5 bases). V was trimmed by 5 bases and J by 5 bases, leaving 16 bases between them. The CDR3 covers 15 residues. Germline CDR1 reads MNHEY; CDR2 reads SVGEGT. The CDR3, as DNA: TGTGCCAGCAGTCGTCGTGGGGGGTTCGATCAGCCCCAGCATTTT. Its translation is CASSRRGGFDQPQHF.

The chain has TRBV11-2 and TRBJ2-2, with TRBD1 matching over 9 bases. Losses at the gene ends were 4 bases for V and 3 bases for J; bases not matched to a gene: 6. The CDR3 covers 16 residues. Germline V gives CDR1 SGHAT, CDR2 FQNNGV. The chain's CDR3 is CASSYTGTGHTGELFF. CDR3 DNA: TGTGCCAGCAGCTACACCGGGACAGGGCACACCGGGGAGCTGTTTTTT.

The chain employs TRBV5-1 and TRBJ2-7; maybe TRBD1 (6 bases). Trimming left V 4 bases short and J 2 bases short, with 16 bases between. The CDR3 sequence is 15 residues long. The germline V gene has CDR1 SGHRS and CDR2 YFSETQ. CDR3 in DNA: TGCGCCAGCAGCCTAATGCCACAGGGTCCCTACGAGCAGTACTTC. This sequence encodes CASSLMPQGPYEQYF.

CDR3 amino acids: CASSLRDRGKMYQPQHF. For the CDR3, the DNA is TGTGCCAGTAGTCTGCGGGACAGGGGGAAAATGTATCAGCCCCAGCATTTT. The chain links TRBV19 to TRBJ1-5; TRBD1 matches at 11 bases. There are 17 residues in the CDR3. Per germline, CDR1 LNHDA and CDR2 SQIVND (reference sequence). V was pared by 5 bases and J by 5 bases, with 11 bases of the junction left unmatched.

In its sample, this clone was seen once. This chain uses TRBV5-4 with TRBJ2-7; TRBD1 might be the D (6 bases). CDR1 SGHNT and CDR2 YYREEE come from the germline V gene (reference sequence). The V end lost 5 bases, the J end lost 1 base, and 13 bases lay between the germline ends. The CDR3 sequence is 14 residues long. The CDR3 is CASRLDSLSYEQYF. For the CDR3, the DNA is TGTGCCAGCAGGCTGGACAGCCTATCCTACGAGCAGTACTTC.

V usage is TRBV7-9 and J usage is TRBJ1-1; D is perhaps TRBD1 (5 bases). The CDR3 has 15 amino acids. Germline CDR1 SEHNR, CDR2 FQNEAQ (reference sequence). The V and J ends lost 7 bases and 4 bases respectively, with 19 bases between them. The CDR3: CASIVPGLTSTEAFF. The DNA of the CDR3 is TGTGCCAGCATCGTCCCGGGACTAACCTCCACTGAAGCTTTCTTT. Based on the CDR3 plus reference TRBV7-9 and TRBJ1-1, the full variable domain is DTGVSQNPRHKITKRGQNVTFRCDPISEHNRLYWYRQTLGQGPEFLTYFQNEAQLEKSRLLSDRFSAERPKGSFSTLEIQRTEQGDSAMYLCASIVPGLTSTEAFFGQGTRLTVV.

The J gene is TRBJ1-5, the V gene TRBV7-9; D gene unclear. The CDR3 is made up of 15 amino acids. The V end was cut by 5 bases, the J end by 1 base, with 12 bases between. Germline V gene sequence: CDR1 SEHNR, CDR2 FQNEAQ (reference sequence). CDR3 nucleotides: TGTGCCAGCAGCCCAGATGGCGGGAGCAATCAGCCCCAGCATTTT. The encoded protein is CASSPDGGSNQPQHF.

This chain connects TRBV15 to TRBJ1-2; D uncertain. V was cut by 2 bases and J by 4 bases, with 14 bases left in between. Germline-derived CDR1 and CDR2 are LNHNV and YYDKDF (reference sequence). CDR3 length: 15 residues. The CDR3 region has the DNA TGTGCCACCAGCAGACAACTCCAACCCTCCTATGGCTACACCTTC. Residues: CATSRQLQPSYGYTF. The variable domain in full, completed from reference TRBV15 and TRBJ1-2, reads DAMVIQNPRYQVTQFGKPVTLSCSQTLNHNVMYWYQQKSSQAPKLLFHYYDKDFNNEADTPDNFQSRRPNTSFCFLDIRSPGLGDTAMYLCATSRQLQPSYGYTFGSGTRLTVV.

The V gene is TRBV24-1, the J gene TRBJ2-5; unclear D gene. The CDR3 consists of 13 residues. V lost 5 bases to trimming and J lost 5 bases, with 11 bases between them. From germline, CDR1 is KGHDR and CDR2 SFDVKD. CDR3 sequence (DNA): TGTGCCACCAGTGTCCCGGGTACCGAGACCCAGTACTTC. Translating gives CATSVPGTETQYF.

DNA for the CDR3: TGTGCCAGCAGTCCCGGGGAGAGCACCACCCAGCATTTT. Protein sequence: CASSPGESTTQHF. This sequence joins TRBV12-3 or TRBV12-4 and TRBJ1-5; D remains ambiguous. V gave up 5 bases and J gave up 11 bases, with 16 bases separating them. The CDR3 consists of 13 residues.

The V gene is TRBV2, the J gene TRBJ2-1; the D gene is possibly TRBD1 (5 bases). The CDR3 length is 10 residues. The V gene lost 4 bases and the J gene lost 12 bases, with 7 bases spanning the gap. Germline-derived CDR1 and CDR2 are SNHLY and FYNNEI. Here the CDR3 DNA reads TGTGCCAGCAGTGGGCAGGGGCAGTTCTTC. This codes for CASSGQGQFF.

The chain joins TRBV9 to TRBJ2-3, with no clear D. This CDR3 is 15 amino acids long. From germline, CDR1 is SGDLS and CDR2 YYNGEE. V lost 3 bases, J lost 0 bases, and 11 bases lay in between. The CDR3 spells CASSADISSTDTQYF. In DNA form, the CDR3 reads TGTGCCAGCAGCGCCGACATTTCTAGCACAGATACGCAGTATTTT.

The chain has TRBV9 and TRBJ1-1; TRBD1 agrees at 9 bases. The CDR3 sequence is 16 residues long. V lost 4 bases to trimming and J lost 4 bases; unmatched junction nucleotides: 11. Per the germline V gene, CDR1 is SGDLS and CDR2 is YYNGEE. The CDR3 sequence is CASSLGTGNRRTEAFF. DNA for the CDR3: TGTGCCAGCAGCCTAGGGACAGGGAATAGGCGCACTGAAGCTTTCTTT. The full variable domain, in which reference TRBV9 and TRBJ1-1 provide the parts outside the CDR3, is DSGVTQTPKHLITATGQRVTLRCSPRSGDLSVYWYQQSLDQGLQFLIQYYNGEERAKGNILERFSAQQFPDLHSELNLSSLELGDSALYFCASSLGTGNRRTEAFFGQGTRLTVV.

The chain recombines TRBV20-1 with TRBJ2-2, with unresolved D. Trimming stripped 2 bases from V and 10 bases from J, with 8 bases between. Germline lookup yields CDR1 DFQATT and CDR2 SNEGSKA (reference sequence). This CDR3 is built from 11 residues. CDR3 loop: CSARTVEELFF. In DNA, the CDR3 is TGCAGTGCTAGAACTGTCGAGGAGCTGTTTTTT.

The CDR3 DNA is TGTGCCAGCAGCATTGGACAGGGGCGGAATTCACCCCTCCACTTT. This translates into CASSIGQGRNSPLHF. This chain uses TRBV3-1 (or the pseudogene TRBV3-2) with TRBJ1-6, with 9 bases identical to TRBD1. CDR3 size: 15 residues. The V gene end was trimmed by 5 bases and the J gene end by 7 bases; junction bases not matched to a gene: 6. Per the germline V gene, CDR1 is LGHDT and CDR2 is YNNKEL (reference sequence).

J is TRBJ1-6 and V is TRBV27; TRBD1 is a possible D gene (6 bases). Germline loops: CDR1 MNHEY, CDR2 SMNVEV (reference sequence). With 7 bases removed from V and 7 bases from J, the gap between germline ends came to 17 bases. The CDR3 totals 15 residues. The CDR3 loop reads CASTRGWGQNSPLHF. The CDR3 nucleotides are TGTGCCAGCACCCGAGGGTGGGGGCAGAATTCACCCCTCCACTTT.

Only a few counts were recorded for this clone. The chain joins TRBV24-1 to TRBJ2-6, with TRBD1 identical over 8 bases. With 10 bases clipped from V and 2 bases from J, the junction kept 6 bases outside the gene matches. CDR1 is KGHDR, CDR2 SFDVKD, per germline. This CDR3 region has 15 residues. The CDR3 DNA sequence: TGTGCCACAGCGACAGGGGCTGCTGGGGCCAACGTCCTGACTTTC. Protein product: CATATGAAGANVLTF.

The chain carries TRBV28 and TRBJ1-1, with D hard to call. V was shortened by 5 bases and J by 4 bases, with 14 bases between the two germline ends. The CDR3 is 14 amino acids. CDR1 is MDHEN and CDR2 is SYDVKM in the germline V gene. The CDR3 DNA follows: TGTGCCAGCAGTATCCCGGGAGGGAGCACTGAAGCTTTCTTT. Translating gives CASSIPGGSTEAFF.